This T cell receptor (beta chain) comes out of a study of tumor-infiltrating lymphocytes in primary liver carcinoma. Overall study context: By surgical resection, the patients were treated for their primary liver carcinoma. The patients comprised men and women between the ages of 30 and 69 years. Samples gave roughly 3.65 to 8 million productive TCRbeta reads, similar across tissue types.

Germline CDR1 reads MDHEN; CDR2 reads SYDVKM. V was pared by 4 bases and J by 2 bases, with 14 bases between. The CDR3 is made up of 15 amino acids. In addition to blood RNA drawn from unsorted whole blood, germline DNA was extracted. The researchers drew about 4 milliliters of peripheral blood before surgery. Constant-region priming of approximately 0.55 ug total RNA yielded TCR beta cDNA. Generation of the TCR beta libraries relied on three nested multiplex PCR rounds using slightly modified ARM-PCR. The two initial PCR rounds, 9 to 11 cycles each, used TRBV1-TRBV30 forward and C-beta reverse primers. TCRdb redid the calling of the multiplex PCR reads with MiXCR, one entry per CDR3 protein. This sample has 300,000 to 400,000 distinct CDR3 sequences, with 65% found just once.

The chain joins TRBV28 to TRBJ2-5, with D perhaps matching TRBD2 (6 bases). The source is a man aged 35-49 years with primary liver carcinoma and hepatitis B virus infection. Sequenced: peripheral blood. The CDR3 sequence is CASSSFNGGQETQYF. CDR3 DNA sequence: TGTGCCAGCAGTTCGTTTAACGGGGGTCAAGAGACCCAGTACTTC. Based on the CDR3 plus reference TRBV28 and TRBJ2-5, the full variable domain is DVKVTQSSRYLVKRTGEKVFLECVQDMDHENMFWYRQDPGLGLRLIYFSYDVKMKEKGDIPEGYSVSREKKERFSLILESASTNQTSMYLCASSSFNGGQETQYFGPGTRLLVL.